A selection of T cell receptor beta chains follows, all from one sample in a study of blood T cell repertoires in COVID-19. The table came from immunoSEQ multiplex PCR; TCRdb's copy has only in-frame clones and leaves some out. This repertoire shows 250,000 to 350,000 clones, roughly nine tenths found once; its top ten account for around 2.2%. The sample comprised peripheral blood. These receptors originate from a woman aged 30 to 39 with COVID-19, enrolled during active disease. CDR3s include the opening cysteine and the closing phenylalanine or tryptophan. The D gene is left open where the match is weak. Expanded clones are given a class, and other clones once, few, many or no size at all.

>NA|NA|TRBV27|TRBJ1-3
TGTGCCAGCAGTTTATTCGGGCAGGGCTCTGGAAACACCATATATTTT
CASSLFGQGSGNTIYF
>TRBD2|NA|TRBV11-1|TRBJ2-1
TGTGCCAGCAGCTCGGGACTAGCGGGAGGGAATGAGCAGTTCTTC
CASSSGLAGGNEQFF
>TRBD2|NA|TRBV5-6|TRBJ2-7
TGTGCCAGCAGCTTGGGAGCGGGGAACGAGCAGTACTTC
CASSLGAGNEQYF
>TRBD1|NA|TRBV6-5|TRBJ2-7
TGTGCCAGCAGAAGACAGGGGGCTGACGAGCAGTACTTC
CASRRQGADEQYF
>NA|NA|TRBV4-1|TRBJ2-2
TGCGCCAGCAGCCAAGATCCAGTCGGGGAGCTGTTTTTT
CASSQDPVGELFF
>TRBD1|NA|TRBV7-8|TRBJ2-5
TGTGCCAGCAGGACAGGGGGTCGGGAGACCCAGTACTTC
CASRTGGRETQYF
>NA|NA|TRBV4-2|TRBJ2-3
TGTGCCAGCAGCCAAGACCTCTTTGATACGCAGTATTTT
CASSQDLFDTQYF
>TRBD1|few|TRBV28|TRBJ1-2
TGTGCCAGCAGAGCGACAGGGAGAAACTATGGCTACACCTTC
CASRATGRNYGYTF
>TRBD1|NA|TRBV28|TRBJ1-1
TGTGCCAGCAGTTTTCCCCCCGCCGGGACAGCGAACACTGAAGCTTTCTTT
CASSFPPAGTANTEAFF
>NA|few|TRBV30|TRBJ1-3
TGTGCCTGGAGCCTGGGCGCTGGAAACACCATATATTTT
CAWSLGAGNTIYF
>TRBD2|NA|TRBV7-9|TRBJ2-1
TGTGCCAGCAGCCTGGGGTGGGCTAGCGGGAGCAATGAGCAGTTCTTC
CASSLGWASGSNEQFF
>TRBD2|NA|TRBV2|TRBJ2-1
TGTGCCAGCAGGGTAGCGGGGATCGCCTACAATGAGCAGTTCTTC
CASRVAGIAYNEQFF
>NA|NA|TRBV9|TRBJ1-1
TGTGCCAGCAGCGCCAGGCTTAACACTGAAGCTTTCTTT
CASSARLNTEAFF
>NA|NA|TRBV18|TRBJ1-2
TGTGCCAGCTCACTGACAGCTACCTATGGCTACACCTTC
CASSLTATYGYTF
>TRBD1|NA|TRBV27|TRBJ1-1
TGTGCCAGCACCCCCGACAGGGGAGTTACTGAAGCTTTCTTT
CASTPDRGVTEAFF
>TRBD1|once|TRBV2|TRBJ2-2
TGTGCCAGAAAGGGACAGGGGGCGATCGGGGAGCTGTTTTTT
CARKGQGAIGELFF
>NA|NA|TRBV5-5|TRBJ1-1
TGTGCCAGCAGCTTCCTTTACACGACTTTCATGAACACTGAAGCTTTCTTT
CASSFLYTTFMNTEAFF
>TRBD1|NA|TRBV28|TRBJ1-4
TGTGCCAGCAGTCTCGGCAGGGGGCGAGGTGAAAAACTGTTTTTT
CASSLGRGRGEKLFF
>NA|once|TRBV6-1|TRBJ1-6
TGTGCCAGCAGTGATTTCAGGGAGGGCAATTCACCCCTCCACTTT
CASSDFREGNSPLHF
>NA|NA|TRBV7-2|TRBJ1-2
TGTGCCAGCAGGGTAGAGGGGGGGCCCCCCAACTATGGCTACACCTTC
CASRVEGGPPNYGYTF
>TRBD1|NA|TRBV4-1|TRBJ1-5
TGCGCCAGCAGCCGGGGTGGACAGGGTGCAAATCAGCCCCAGCATTTT
CASSRGGQGANQPQHF
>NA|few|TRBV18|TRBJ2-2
TGTGCCAGCTCATCGCTGCAGGTGAACACCGGGGAGCTGTTTTTT
CASSSLQVNTGELFF
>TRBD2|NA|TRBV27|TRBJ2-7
TGTGCCAGCAGCCAGGGGTCGTGGACTAGCGGTTCCTACGAGCAGTACTTC
CASSQGSWTSGSYEQYF
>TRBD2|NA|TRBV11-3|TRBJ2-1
TGTGCCAGCAGCTACGGACTAGCGGGACACAATGAGCAGTTCTTC
CASSYGLAGHNEQFF
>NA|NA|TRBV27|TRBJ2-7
TGTGCCAGCAGTTCCCTCCTTGGGGGCTACCACGAGCAGTACTTC
CASSSLLGGYHEQYF
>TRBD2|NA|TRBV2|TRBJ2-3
TGTGCCAGCAAAGATCCAAGGACTAGCGGGAGTAGGGGAGATACGCAGTATTTT
CASKDPRTSGSRGDTQYF
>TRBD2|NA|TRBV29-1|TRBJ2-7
TGCAGCGTTGAGGTGGGAGGGGTTGGCGAGCAGTACTTC
CSVEVGGVGEQYF
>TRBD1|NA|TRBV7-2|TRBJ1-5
TGTGCCAGCAGCACGCGGACAGGGGGACATCAGCCCCAGCATTTT
CASSTRTGGHQPQHF
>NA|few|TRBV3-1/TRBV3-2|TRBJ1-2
TGTGCCAGCAGCCAAGATGTCCAGGGGACACGCTACACCTTC
CASSQDVQGTRYTF
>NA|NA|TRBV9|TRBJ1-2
TGTGCCAGCAGCCCCTCCGATCTGCAGGGCTACACCTTC
CASSPSDLQGYTF
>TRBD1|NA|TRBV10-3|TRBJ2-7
TGTGCCATCCGAAGGGACAGGGTTTCCGACGAGCAGTACTTC
CAIRRDRVSDEQYF
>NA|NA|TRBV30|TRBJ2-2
TGTGCCTGGGGTTCGGCGAACACCGGGGAGCTGTTTTTT
CAWGSANTGELFF
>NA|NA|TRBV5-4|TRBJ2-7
TGTGCCAGCAGCTTGGTGGGGGGAGCCTACGAGCAGTACTTC
CASSLVGGAYEQYF
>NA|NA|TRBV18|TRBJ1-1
TGTGCCAGCTCACCAGGGGGGATTGGAACTGAAGCTTTCTTT
CASSPGGIGTEAFF
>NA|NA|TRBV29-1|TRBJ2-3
TGCAGCGCTGAAGGCGTAGCGAGCACAGATACGCAGTATTTT
CSAEGVASTDTQYF
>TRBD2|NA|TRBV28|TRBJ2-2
TGTGCCAGCAGTCCGATAGCGGGAGAGGGCGGGGAGCTGTTTTTT
CASSPIAGEGGELFF
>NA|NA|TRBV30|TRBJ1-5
TGTGCCTGGAGTGTAGGGCAGGGGAATCAGCCCCAGCATTTT
CAWSVGQGNQPQHF
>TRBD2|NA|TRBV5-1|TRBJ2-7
TGCGCCAGCAGCTTGTTTTCGGGAGGCTACGAGCAGTACTTC
CASSLFSGGYEQYF
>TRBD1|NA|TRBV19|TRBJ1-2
TGTGCCAGTAGGAGGGACAGTGGGAGTCGCTACACCTTC
CASRRDSGSRYTF
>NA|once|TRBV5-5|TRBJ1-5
TGTGCCAGCAGCAGGGACTTTCCCATTTCCAGCAATCAGCCCCAGCATTTT
CASSRDFPISSNQPQHF
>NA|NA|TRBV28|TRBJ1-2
TGTGCCAGCAGTATCCAACCAGGCCCTCGGGGCTACACCTTC
CASSIQPGPRGYTF
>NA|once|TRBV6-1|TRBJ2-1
TGTGCCAGCAGTGAAGTAGGGGGGGTAGGGAGGAATGAGCAGTTCTTC
CASSEVGGVGRNEQFF
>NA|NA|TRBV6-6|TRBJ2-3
TGTGCCAGCAGTCCCCGCCGGGCGGGGGCGCTTGGCACAGATACGCAGTATTTT
CASSPRRAGALGTDTQYF
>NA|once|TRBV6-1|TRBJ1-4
TGTGCCAGCAGTGATCGGGGGGCAACTAATGAAAAACTGTTTTTT
CASSDRGATNEKLFF
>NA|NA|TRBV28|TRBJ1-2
TGTGCCAGCAGCCCTCCTATTCCCCATGGCTACACCTTC
CASSPPIPHGYTF
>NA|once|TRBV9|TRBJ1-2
TGTGCCAGCAGCCTCAGGCAGAACTATGGCTACACCTTC
CASSLRQNYGYTF
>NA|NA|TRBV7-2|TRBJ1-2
TGTGCCAGCAGCTCCGGATTAGGGAGTGTCTATGGCTACACCTTC
CASSSGLGSVYGYTF
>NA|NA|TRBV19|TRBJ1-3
TGTGCCAGTACCCTCGGAAACACCATATATTTT
CASTLGNTIYF
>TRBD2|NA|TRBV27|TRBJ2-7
TGTGCCAGCAGGAGGGGACTACTAGTCTACGAGCAGTACTTC
CASRRGLLVYEQYF
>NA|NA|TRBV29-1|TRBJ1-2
TGCAGCGTTTACACGGGGAAGGGCTACACCTTC
CSVYTGKGYTF
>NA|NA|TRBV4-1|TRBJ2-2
TGCGCCAGCAGCCAAGCCCCAGGGTCCACCGGGGAGCTGTTTTTT
CASSQAPGSTGELFF
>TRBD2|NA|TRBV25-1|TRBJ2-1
TGTGCCAGCAGTGAGCGTTATGTGTCTAGCGGGAGGGATGAGCAGTTCTTC
CASSERYVSSGRDEQFF
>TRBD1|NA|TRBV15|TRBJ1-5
TGTGCCACCAGCAGGGACAGGGCAGGGTATCAGCCCCAGCATTTT
CATSRDRAGYQPQHF
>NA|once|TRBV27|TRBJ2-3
TGTGCCAGCAGAGGGGGGGGGTGGGGTAGCACAGATACGCAGTATTTT
CASRGGGWGSTDTQYF
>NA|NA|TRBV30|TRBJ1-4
TGTGCCTGGCGTAGGGGCTTGGAGGAAAAACTGTTTTTT
CAWRRGLEEKLFF
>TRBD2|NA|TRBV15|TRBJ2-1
TGTGCCACCAGCAGAGATCCTCCCCCTGGTAGCGGGAGGGGTCTCTACAATGAGCAGTTCTTC
CATSRDPPPGSGRGLYNEQFF
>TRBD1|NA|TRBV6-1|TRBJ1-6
TGTGCCAGCAGTGATAGACAGGGGGCAGGTAATTCACCCCTCCACTTT
CASSDRQGAGNSPLHF
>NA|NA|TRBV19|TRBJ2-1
TGTGCCAGTAGTATAAGATCGCTAGCTAACAATGAGCAGTTCTTC
CASSIRSLANNEQFF
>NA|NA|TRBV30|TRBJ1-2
TGTGCCTGGACCGGACAGTGGTCCTATGGCTACACCTTC
CAWTGQWSYGYTF